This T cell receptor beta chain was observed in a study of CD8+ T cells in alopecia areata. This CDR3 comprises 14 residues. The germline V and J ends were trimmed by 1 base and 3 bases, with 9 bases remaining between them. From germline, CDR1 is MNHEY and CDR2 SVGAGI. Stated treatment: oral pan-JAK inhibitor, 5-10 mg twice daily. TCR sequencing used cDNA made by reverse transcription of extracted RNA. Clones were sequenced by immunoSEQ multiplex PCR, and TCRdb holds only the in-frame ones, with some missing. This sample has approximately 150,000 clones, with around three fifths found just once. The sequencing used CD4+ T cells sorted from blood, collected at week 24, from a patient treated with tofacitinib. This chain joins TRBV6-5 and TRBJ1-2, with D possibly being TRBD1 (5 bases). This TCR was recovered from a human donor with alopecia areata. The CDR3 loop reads CASSYWGRDYGYTF. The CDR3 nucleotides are TGTGCCAGCAGTTACTGGGGCAGGGACTATGGCTACACCTTC.